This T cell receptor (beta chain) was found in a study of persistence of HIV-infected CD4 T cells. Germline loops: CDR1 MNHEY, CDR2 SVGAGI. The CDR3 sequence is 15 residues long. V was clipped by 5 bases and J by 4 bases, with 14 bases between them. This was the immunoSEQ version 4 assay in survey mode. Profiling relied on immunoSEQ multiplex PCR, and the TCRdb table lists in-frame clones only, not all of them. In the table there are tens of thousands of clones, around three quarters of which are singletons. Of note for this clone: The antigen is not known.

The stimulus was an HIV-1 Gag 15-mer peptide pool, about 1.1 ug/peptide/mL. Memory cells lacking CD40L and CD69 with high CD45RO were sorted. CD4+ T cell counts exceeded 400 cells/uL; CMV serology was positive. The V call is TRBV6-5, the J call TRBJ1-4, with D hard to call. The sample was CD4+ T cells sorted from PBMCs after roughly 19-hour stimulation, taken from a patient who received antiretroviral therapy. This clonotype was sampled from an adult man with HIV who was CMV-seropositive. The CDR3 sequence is CASSTSGWGNEKLFF. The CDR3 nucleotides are TGTGCCAGCAGTACATCGGGGTGGGGTAATGAAAAACTGTTTTTT.